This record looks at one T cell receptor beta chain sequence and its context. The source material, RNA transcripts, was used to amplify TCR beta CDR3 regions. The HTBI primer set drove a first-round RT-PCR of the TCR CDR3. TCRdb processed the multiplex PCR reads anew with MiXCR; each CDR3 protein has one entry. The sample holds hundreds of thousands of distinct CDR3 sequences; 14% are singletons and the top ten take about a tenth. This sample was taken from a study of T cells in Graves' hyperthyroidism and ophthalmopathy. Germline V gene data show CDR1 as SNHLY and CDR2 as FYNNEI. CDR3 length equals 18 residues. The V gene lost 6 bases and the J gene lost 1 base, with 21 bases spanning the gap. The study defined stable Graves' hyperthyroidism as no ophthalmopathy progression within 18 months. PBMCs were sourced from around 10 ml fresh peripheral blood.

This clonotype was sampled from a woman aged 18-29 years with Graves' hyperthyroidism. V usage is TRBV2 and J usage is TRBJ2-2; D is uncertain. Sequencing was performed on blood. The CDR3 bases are TGTGCCAGCAGCTCGGACCGGGCCCGAGGAAAGAACACCGGGGAGCTGTTTTTT. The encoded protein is CASSSDRARGKNTGELFF.